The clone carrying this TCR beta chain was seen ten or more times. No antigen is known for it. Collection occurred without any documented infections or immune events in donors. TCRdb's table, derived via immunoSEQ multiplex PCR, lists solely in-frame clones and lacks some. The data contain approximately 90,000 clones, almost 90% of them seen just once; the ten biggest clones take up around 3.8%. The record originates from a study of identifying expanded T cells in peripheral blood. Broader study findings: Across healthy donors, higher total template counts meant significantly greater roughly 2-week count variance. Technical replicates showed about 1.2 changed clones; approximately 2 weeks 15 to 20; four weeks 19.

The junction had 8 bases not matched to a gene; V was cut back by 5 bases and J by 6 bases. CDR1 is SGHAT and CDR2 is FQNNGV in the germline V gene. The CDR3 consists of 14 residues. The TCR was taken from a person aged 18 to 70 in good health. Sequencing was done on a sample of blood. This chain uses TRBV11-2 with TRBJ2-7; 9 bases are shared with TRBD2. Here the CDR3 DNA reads TGTGCCAGCAGCCCGGGGGGACTAGCAACCGAGCAGTACTTC. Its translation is CASSPGGLATEQYF.